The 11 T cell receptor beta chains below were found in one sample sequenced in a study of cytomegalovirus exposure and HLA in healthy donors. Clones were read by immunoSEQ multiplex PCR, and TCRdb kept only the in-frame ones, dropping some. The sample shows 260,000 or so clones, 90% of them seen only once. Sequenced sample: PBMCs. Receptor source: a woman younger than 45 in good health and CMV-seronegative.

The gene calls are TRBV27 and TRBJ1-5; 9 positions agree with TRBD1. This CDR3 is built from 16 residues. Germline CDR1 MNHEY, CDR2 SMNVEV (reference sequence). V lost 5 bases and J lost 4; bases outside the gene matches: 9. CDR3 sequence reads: CASSDFGQGRNQPQHF. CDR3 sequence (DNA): TGTGCCAGCAGTGATTTTGGACAGGGGCGGAATCAGCCCCAGCATTTT.

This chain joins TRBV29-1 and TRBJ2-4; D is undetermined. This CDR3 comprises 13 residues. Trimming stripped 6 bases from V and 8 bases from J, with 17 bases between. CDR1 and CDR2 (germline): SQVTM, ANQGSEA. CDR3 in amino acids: CSVRRSDQDIQYF. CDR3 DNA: TGCAGCGTAAGAAGGAGCGATCAGGACATTCAGTACTTC.

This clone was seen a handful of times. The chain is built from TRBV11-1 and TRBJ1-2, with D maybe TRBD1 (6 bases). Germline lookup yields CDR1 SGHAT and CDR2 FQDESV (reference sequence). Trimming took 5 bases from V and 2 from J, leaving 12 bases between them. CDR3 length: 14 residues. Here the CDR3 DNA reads TGTGCCAGCAGCCCCCTGGGACAAAACTATGGCTACACCTTC. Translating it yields CASSPLGQNYGYTF.

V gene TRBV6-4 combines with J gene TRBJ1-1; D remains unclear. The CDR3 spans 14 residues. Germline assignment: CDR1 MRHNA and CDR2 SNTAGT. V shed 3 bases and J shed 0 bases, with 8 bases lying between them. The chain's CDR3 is CASSEPGLNTEAFF. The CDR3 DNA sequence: TGTGCCAGCAGTGAACCAGGACTGAACACTGAAGCTTTCTTT.

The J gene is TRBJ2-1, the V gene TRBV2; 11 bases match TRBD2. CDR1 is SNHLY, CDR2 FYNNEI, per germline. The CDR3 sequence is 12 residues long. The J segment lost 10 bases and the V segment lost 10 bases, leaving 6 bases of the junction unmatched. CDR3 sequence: CATRLAGWEQFF. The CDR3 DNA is TGTGCCACCAGACTAGCGGGATGGGAGCAGTTCTTC.

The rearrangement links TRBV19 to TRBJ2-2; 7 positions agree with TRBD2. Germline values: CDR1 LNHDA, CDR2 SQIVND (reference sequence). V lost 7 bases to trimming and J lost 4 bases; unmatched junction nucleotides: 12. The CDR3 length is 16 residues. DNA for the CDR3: TGTGCCAGTACCCCTCCCGGGACTACCCTCACCGGGGAGCTGTTTTTT. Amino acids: CASTPPGTTLTGELFF.

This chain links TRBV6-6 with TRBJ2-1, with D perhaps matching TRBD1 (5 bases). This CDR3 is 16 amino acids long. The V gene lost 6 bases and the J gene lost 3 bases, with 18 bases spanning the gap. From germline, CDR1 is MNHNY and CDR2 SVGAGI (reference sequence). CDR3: CASRWTPLTVYNEQFF. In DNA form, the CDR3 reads TGTGCCAGCAGATGGACACCACTTACCGTCTACAATGAGCAGTTCTTC.

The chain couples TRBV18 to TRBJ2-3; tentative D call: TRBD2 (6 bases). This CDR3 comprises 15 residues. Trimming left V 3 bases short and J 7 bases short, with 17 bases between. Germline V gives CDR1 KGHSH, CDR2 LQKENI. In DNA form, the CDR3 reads TGTGCCAGCTCACCCGGGACTGCGGATCGGTATACGCAGTATTTT. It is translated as CASSPGTADRYTQYF.

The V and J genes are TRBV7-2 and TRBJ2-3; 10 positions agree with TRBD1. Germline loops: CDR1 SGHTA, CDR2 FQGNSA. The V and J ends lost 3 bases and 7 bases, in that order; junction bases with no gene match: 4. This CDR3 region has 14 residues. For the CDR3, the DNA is TGTGCCAGCAGCTTCAGGACAGGGGGAAATACGCAGTATTTT. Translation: CASSFRTGGNTQYF.

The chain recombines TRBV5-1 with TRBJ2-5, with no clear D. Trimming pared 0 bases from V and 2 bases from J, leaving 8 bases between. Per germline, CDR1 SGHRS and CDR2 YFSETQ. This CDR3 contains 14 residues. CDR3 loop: CASSLGSGQETQYF. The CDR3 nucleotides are TGCGCCAGCAGCTTGGGTTCCGGGCAAGAGACCCAGTACTTC.

This CDR3 reads CASSPMRHRGPSYGYTF. CDR3 DNA sequence: TGTGCCAGCAGCCCCATGAGACACAGGGGGCCCTCCTATGGCTACACCTTC. The chain links TRBV5-4 to TRBJ1-2, with 9 bases that match TRBD1. Per germline, CDR1 SGHNT and CDR2 YYREEE (reference sequence). The CDR3 is made up of 17 amino acids. Trimming removed 4 bases from V and 4 bases from J; junction bases left unmatched: 14.